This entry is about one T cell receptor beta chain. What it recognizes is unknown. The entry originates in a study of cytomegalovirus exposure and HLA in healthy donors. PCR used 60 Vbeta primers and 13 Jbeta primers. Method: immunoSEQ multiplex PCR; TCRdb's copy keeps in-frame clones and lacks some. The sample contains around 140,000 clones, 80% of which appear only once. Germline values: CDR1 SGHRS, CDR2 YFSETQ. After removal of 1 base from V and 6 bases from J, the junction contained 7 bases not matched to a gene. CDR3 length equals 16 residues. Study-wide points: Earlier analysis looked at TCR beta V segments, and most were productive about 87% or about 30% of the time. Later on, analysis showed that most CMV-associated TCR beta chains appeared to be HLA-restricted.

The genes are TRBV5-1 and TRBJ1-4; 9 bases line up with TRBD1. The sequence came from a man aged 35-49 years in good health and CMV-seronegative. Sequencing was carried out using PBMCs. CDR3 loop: CASSLTRQGVDEKLFF. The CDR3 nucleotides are TGCGCCAGCAGCTTGACCAGACAGGGGGTAGATGAAAAACTGTTTTTT.